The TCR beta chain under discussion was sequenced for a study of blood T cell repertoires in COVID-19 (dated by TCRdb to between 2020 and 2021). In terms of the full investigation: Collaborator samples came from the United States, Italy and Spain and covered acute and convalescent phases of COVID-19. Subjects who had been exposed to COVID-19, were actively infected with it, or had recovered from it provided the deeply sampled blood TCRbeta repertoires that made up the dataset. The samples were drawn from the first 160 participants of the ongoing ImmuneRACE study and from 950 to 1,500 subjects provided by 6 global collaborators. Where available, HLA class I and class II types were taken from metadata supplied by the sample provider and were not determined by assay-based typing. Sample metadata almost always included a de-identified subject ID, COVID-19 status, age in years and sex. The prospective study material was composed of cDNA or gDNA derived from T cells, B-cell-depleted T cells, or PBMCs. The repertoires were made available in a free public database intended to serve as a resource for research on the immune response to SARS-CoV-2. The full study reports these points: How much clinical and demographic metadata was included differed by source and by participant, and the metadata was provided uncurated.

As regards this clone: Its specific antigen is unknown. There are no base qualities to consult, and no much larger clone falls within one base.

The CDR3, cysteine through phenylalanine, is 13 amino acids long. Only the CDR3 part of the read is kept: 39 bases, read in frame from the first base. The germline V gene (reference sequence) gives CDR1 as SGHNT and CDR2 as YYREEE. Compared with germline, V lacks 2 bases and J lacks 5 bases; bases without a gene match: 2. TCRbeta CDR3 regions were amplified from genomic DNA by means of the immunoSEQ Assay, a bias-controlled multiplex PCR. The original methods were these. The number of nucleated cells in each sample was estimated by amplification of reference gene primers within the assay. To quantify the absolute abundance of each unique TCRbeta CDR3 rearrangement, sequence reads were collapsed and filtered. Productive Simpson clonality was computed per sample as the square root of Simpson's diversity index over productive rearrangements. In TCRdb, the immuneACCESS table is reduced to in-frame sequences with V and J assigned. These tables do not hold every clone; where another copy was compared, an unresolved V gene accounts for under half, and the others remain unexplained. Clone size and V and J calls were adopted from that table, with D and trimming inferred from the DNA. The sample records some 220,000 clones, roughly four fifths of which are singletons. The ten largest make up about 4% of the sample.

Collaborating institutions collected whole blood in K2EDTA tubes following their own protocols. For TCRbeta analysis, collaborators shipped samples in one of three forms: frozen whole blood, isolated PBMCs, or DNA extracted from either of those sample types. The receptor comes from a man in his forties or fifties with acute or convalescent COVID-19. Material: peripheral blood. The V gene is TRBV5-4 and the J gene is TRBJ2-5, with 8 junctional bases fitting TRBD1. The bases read TGTGCCAGCAGCTTCGGACAGGGTGAGACCCAGTACTTC. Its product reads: CASSFGQGETQYF.